Presented here are 7 T cell receptor beta chains from one specimen sequenced in a study of control samples from healthy donors and cancer patients. Only in-frame clones appear in the TCRdb table, and some are missing; sequencing was by immunoSEQ multiplex PCR. The sample carries 75,000 to 100,000 clones, around nine tenths recorded once. Sequenced input: blood. These receptors originate from a man aged 30 to 39 in good health.

The chain uses TRBV19 and TRBJ1-5; D unresolved. CDR3 length: 13 residues. Germline CDR1 LNHDA, CDR2 SQIVND (reference sequence). Trimming stripped 0 bases from V and 7 bases from J, with 7 bases between. The CDR3 loop is CASSIDRTQPQHF. CDR3 bases: TGTGCCAGTAGTATAGATCGGACCCAGCCCCAGCATTTT. The full variable domain, with the rest looked up from reference TRBV19 and TRBJ1-5, is DGGITQSPKYLFRKEGQNVTLSCEQNLNHDAMYWYRQDPGQGLRLIYYSQIVNDFQKGDIAEGYSVSREKKESFPLTVTSAQKNPTAFYLCASSIDRTQPQHFGDGTRLSIL.

The J gene is TRBJ2-3, the V gene TRBV10-3, with 10 bases lining up with TRBD2. J lost 0 bases, V lost 6 bases, and 3 bases had no gene match. The CDR3 has 15 amino acids. From germline, CDR1 is ENHRY and CDR2 SYGVKD. The chain's CDR3 is CAIRPLAGSTDTQYF. The CDR3 DNA follows: TGTGCCATCAGGCCACTAGCGGGAAGCACAGATACGCAGTATTTT.

V is TRBV10-3 and J is TRBJ2-7; 9 bases are a match to TRBD1. Per germline, CDR1 ENHRY and CDR2 SYGVKD. The junction had 7 bases not matched to a gene; V was cut back by 6 bases and J by 4 bases. The CDR3 extends over 14 amino acids. CDR3 sequence reads: CAIRTTGTGYEQYF. Here the CDR3 DNA reads TGTGCCATCAGGACTACCGGGACAGGGTACGAGCAGTACTTC.

The sample holds a few counts of this clone. The V call is TRBV28, the J call TRBJ1-3, with D unclear. Germline assignment: CDR1 MDHEN and CDR2 SYDVKM. The CDR3 contains 16 residues. The V end was cut by 6 bases, the J end by 3 bases, with 18 bases between. The CDR3 nucleotides read TGTGCCAGCAGGGTGGACGCGGGGAGCTTTGGAAACACCATATATTTT. Amino acids: CASRVDAGSFGNTIYF.

This chain joins TRBV6-5 and TRBJ2-6, with D maybe TRBD2 (5 bases). CDR1 MNHEY and CDR2 SVGAGI come from the germline V gene. This CDR3 region has 15 residues. The V end was cut by 7 bases, the J end by 4 bases, with 14 bases between. The CDR3 bases are TGTGCCAGCACCAACGGGGTGTCCGGGGCCAACGTCCTGACTTTC. Residues: CASTNGVSGANVLTF.

The chain recombines TRBV11-3 with TRBJ2-1, with 10 bases matching TRBD1. The CDR3 is 15 amino acids. The trim removed 5 bases at V and 2 bases at J, leaving 3 bases unmatched. CDR1 SGHNT and CDR2 YENEEA come from the germline V gene. CDR3 protein: CASSVGTGAYNEQFF. DNA for the CDR3: TGTGCCAGCAGCGTGGGGACAGGGGCCTACAATGAGCAGTTCTTC.

The rearrangement joins TRBV15 to TRBJ1-4; TRBD1 might be the D (5 bases). The CDR3 spans 15 residues. CDR1 and CDR2 (germline): LNHNV, YYDKDF (reference sequence). Trimming pared 1 base from V and 8 bases from J, leaving 14 bases between. In nucleotides, the CDR3 is TGTGCCACCAGCAGAGTGGGGGTTATGGACGAAAAACTGTTTTTT. The encoded protein is CATSRVGVMDEKLFF.